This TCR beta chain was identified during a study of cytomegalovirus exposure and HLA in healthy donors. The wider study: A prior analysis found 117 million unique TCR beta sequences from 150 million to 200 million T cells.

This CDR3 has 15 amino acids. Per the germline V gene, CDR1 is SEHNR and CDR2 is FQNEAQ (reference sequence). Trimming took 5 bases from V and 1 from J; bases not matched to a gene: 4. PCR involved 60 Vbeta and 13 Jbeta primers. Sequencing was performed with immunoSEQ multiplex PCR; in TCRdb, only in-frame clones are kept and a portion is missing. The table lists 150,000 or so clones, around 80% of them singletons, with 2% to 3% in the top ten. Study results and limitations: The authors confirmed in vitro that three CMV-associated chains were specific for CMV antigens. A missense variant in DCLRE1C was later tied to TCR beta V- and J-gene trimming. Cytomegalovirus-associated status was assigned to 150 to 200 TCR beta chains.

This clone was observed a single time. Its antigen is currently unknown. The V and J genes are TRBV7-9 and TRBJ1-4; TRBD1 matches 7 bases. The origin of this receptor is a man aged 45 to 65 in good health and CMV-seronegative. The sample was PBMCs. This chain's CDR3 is CASSRDSRTNEKLFF. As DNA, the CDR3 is TGTGCCAGCAGCCGGGACAGCAGAACTAATGAAAAACTGTTTTTT.